This is a list of T cell receptor beta chains from one sample in a study of blood T cell repertoires in COVID-19. The method was immunoSEQ multiplex PCR; TCRdb's version includes in-frame clones alone and lacks a portion of them. The table has 300,000 to 450,000 clones, more than 75% seen once. Material: PBMCs or T cells enriched from blood (not recorded which). The source of these receptors is a young man who had recovered from COVID-19. Both conserved end residues are part of each CDR3. The D gene is left open where the match is weak. Rows may omit the clone size; those that give it use once, few, many or a size class.

>NA|TRBJ1-1|TRBD1|TRBV9
CASSALTGMNTEAFF
TGTGCCAGCAGCGCCCTGACAGGGATGAACACTGAAGCTTTCTTT
>NA|TRBJ1-2|TRBD1|TRBV19
CASSPGTGYGYTF
TGTGCCAGTAGCCCCGGGACAGGCTATGGCTACACCTTC
>NA|TRBJ1-1|NA|TRBV5-4
CASSFQNTEAFF
TGTGCCAGCAGCTTTCAGAACACTGAAGCTTTCTTT
>NA|TRBJ2-1|NA|TRBV5-4
CASSSWQFLREREQFF
TGTGCCAGCAGCTCATGGCAGTTTCTCAGGGAACGTGAGCAGTTCTTC
>NA|TRBJ2-5|TRBD1|TRBV19
CASSIIGRTGYQETQYF
TGTGCCAGTAGTATAATTGGCCGGACAGGATACCAAGAGACCCAGTACTTC
>few|TRBJ1-1|TRBD1|TRBV5-3
CARSGTRDRTTNTEAFF
TGTGCCAGAAGCGGGACCCGGGACAGAACGACGAACACTGAAGCTTTCTTT
>once|TRBJ1-1|NA|TRBV20-1
CSAQGIEAFF
TGCAGTGCCCAGGGCATAGAAGCTTTCTTT
>NA|TRBJ2-7|TRBD1|TRBV18
CASSPSLGQGYEQYF
TGTGCCAGCTCACCTTCCCTGGGACAGGGTTACGAGCAGTACTTC
>few|TRBJ1-4|TRBD1|TRBV4-1
CASSQFLFSDRGREKLFF
TGCGCCAGCAGCCAATTCCTGTTTTCGGACAGGGGTCGGGAAAAACTGTTTTTT
>NA|TRBJ1-1|NA|TRBV9
CASSRGINLANTEAFF
TGTGCCAGCAGTAGAGGGATTAACCTTGCGAACACTGAAGCTTTCTTT
>NA|TRBJ2-1|TRBD2|TRBV11-2
CASSLRPSGGPAYNEQFF
TGTGCCAGCAGCTTAAGACCTAGCGGGGGCCCAGCGTACAATGAGCAGTTCTTC
>once|TRBJ1-2|TRBD1|TRBV11-2
CASSLGYRGGYTF
TGTGCCAGCAGCTTAGGGTACAGGGGTGGCTACACCTTC
>NA|TRBJ2-1|TRBD1|TRBV5-1
CASSLGQGANEQFF
TGCGCCAGCAGCTTGGGACAGGGGGCAAATGAGCAGTTCTTC
>once|TRBJ2-1|TRBD2|TRBV10-3
CAISDWVGGLKNEQFF
TGTGCCATCAGTGATTGGGTGGGGGGGTTAAAGAATGAGCAGTTCTTC
>NA|TRBJ2-1|TRBD2|TRBV3-1/TRBV3-2
CAAGVEQFF
TGTGCGGCGGGGGTGGAGCAGTTCTTC